Presented here are 24 T cell receptor beta chains from one specimen sequenced in a study of cytomegalovirus exposure and HLA in healthy donors. With 60 Vbeta and 13 Jbeta primers, the PCR was carried out. Sequenced by immunoSEQ multiplex PCR; TCRdb stores in-frame clones only, minus some. The table has over 50,000 clones, 70% to 85% seen once; the top ten hold around 1.7%. Sequenced: PBMCs. The receptor source for this set is a man aged 40-49 years in good health and CMV-seronegative.

The gene calls are TRBV9 and TRBJ1-1; 8 nucleotides align to TRBD1. The V and J ends lost 0 bases and 9 bases, in that order; junction bases with no gene match: 7. Germline V lookup: CDR1 SGDLS, CDR2 YYNGEE. The CDR3 covers 14 residues. CDR3 DNA: TGTGCCAGCAGCGTAGGTGACAGGGGAGGCAAAGCTTTCTTT. It translates to CASSVGDRGGKAFF.

The CDR3 DNA reads TGTGCCATCAGTGACTCACGAGCGGGGGGTCAAGAGACCCAGTACTTC. It yields the protein CAISDSRAGGQETQYF. The V and J genes are TRBV10-3 and TRBJ2-5; TRBD2 agrees at 9 bases. The CDR3 contains 16 residues. Germline lookup yields CDR1 ENHRY and CDR2 SYGVKD. The junction had 7 bases not matched to a gene; V was cut back by 3 bases and J by 2 bases.

This clone has just a few counts. V is TRBV19 and J is TRBJ2-2; 9 bases align to TRBD1. The CDR3 has 18 amino acids. Germline lookup yields CDR1 LNHDA and CDR2 SQIVND (reference sequence). Losses at the gene ends were 0 bases for V and 4 bases for J; bases not matched to a gene: 9. CDR3 amino acids: CASSIDGNRGRITGELFF. The CDR3 DNA sequence: TGTGCCAGTAGTATAGATGGAAACAGGGGGCGAATCACCGGGGAGCTGTTTTTT. The variable domain in full, completed from reference TRBV19 and TRBJ2-2, reads DGGITQSPKYLFRKEGQNVTLSCEQNLNHDAMYWYRQDPGQGLRLIYYSQIVNDFQKGDIAEGYSVSREKKESFPLTVTSAQKNPTAFYLCASSIDGNRGRITGELFFGEGSRLTVL.

This clone was found once. The chain joins TRBV10-3 to TRBJ1-2; TRBD1 aligns across 7 bases. CDR1 and CDR2 from the germline V gene are ENHRY and SYGVKD. J gave up 1 base and V 4 bases, and 6 bases lay outside the gene matches. The CDR3 covers 15 residues. Here the CDR3 DNA reads TGTGCCATCAGTGTGGGGACAGATGGTAACTATGGCTACACCTTC. It translates to CAISVGTDGNYGYTF.

In its sample, this clone was seen once. The chain combines TRBV6-1 with TRBJ2-2, with 12 positions matching TRBD2. The germline CDR1 and CDR2 sequences are MNHNS and SASEGT. There are 18 residues in the CDR3. Trimming removed 4 bases from V and 2 bases from J; junction bases left unmatched: 8. The DNA for the CDR3 is TGTGCCAGCAGTGCCGGACTAGCGGGGACGATAAACACCGGGGAGCTGTTTTTT. Translating it yields CASSAGLAGTINTGELFF.

The V call is TRBV5-6, the J call TRBJ2-7; no clear D gene. V dropped 6 bases and J dropped 3 bases, with 13 bases sitting between them. The CDR3 is 13 residues long. The germline V gene has CDR1 SGHDT and CDR2 YYEEEE. Here the CDR3 reads CASTNRHLYEQYV. Here the CDR3 DNA reads TGTGCCAGCACCAACCGACACCTCTACGAGCAGTACGTC.

The chain couples TRBV12-2 to TRBJ2-7; TRBD2, the table's D call, was not compared with the DNA. TRBV12-2 is designated a pseudogene. The CDR3 sequence is 17 residues long. CDR3 DNA sequence: TGTGCAAGTCGCCTAACCGGGACTAGCGGGGCCTCCTACGAGCAGTACTTC. Amino acids: CASRLTGTSGASYEQYF.

This clone came up once. This chain uses TRBV6-1 with TRBJ1-1; perhaps TRBD1 as D (5 bases). CDR3 size: 15 residues. V was shortened by 5 bases and J by 5 bases, with 18 bases between the two germline ends. Germline V gene lookup returns CDR1 MNHNS and CDR2 SASEGT. CDR3 region: CASSFGGGMGTEAFF. CDR3 DNA: TGTGCCAGCAGTTTTGGGGGGGGGATGGGTACTGAAGCTTTCTTT.

The gene calls are TRBV7-9 and TRBJ1-4; 7 bases are a match to TRBD1. The CDR3 is made up of 15 amino acids. Germline V gives CDR1 SEHNR, CDR2 FQNEAQ (reference sequence). Trimming cost V 6 bases and J 5 bases; bases outside gene matches: 9. The CDR3 DNA follows: TGTGCCAGCAGTTTATTGGCAGGGGGGAATGAAAAACTGTTTTTT. This codes for CASSLLAGGNEKLFF.

This rearrangement joins TRBV30 to TRBJ2-7; possible D gene TRBD1, 5 bases. CDR1 is GTSNPN, CDR2 SVGIG, per germline (reference sequence). The CDR3 runs to 12 residues. The CDR3: CVKGPDTSEQYF. In nucleotides, the CDR3 is TGTGTCAAGGGGCCCGACACATCCGAGCAGTACTTC.

This chain joins TRBV21-1 and TRBJ2-5; TRBD2 was called by the table and not checked on the DNA. TRBV21-1 is an annotated pseudogene. The CDR3 sequence is 17 residues long. CDR3 in amino acids: CASSKGDSGGAEETQYF. CDR3 in DNA: TGTGCCAGCAGCAAAGGGGATAGCGGGGGGGCGGAGGAGACCCAGTACTTC.

This clone came up a few times. The chain joins TRBV10-1 to TRBJ2-1, with D maybe TRBD1 (5 bases). Germline V CDR1 and CDR2: WNHNN, SYGVQD (reference sequence). The CDR3 has 14 amino acids. Trimming took 5 bases from V and 0 from J, leaving 8 bases between them. CDR3: CASSTGSSYNEQFF. The CDR3 coding sequence is TGCGCCAGCAGTACAGGCAGCTCCTACAATGAGCAGTTCTTC.

V is TRBV7-3 and J is TRBJ2-2; TRBD2 agrees at 15 bases. CDR3 length equals 19 residues. The V gene end was trimmed by 5 bases and the J gene end by 3 bases; junction bases not matched to a gene: 10. The germline V gene has CDR1 SGHTA and CDR2 FQGTGA. The CDR3 reads CASSRYVGLAGGDTGELFF. DNA for the CDR3: TGTGCCAGCAGCCGATATGTGGGACTAGCGGGGGGAGACACCGGGGAGCTGTTTTTT.

The V call is TRBV5-1, the J call TRBJ1-1; D not certain. CDR3 length equals 15 residues. V lost 4 bases and J lost 4, with 17 bases in between. Germline assignment: CDR1 SGHRS and CDR2 YFSETQ. CDR3 in DNA: TGCGCCAGCAGCCCCCGGGGAGGAGTGGGCACTGAAGCTTTCTTT. Residues: CASSPRGGVGTEAFF. The full variable domain, completed using reference TRBV5-1 and TRBJ1-1, is KAGVTQTPRYLIKTRGQQVTLSCSPISGHRSVSWYQQTPGQGLQFLFEYFSETQRNKGNFPGRFSGRQFSNSRSEMNVSTLELGDSALYLCASSPRGGVGTEAFFGQGTRLTVV.

The chain carries TRBV28 and TRBJ1-6, with 10 bases aligning to TRBD1. The trim removed 10 bases at V and 11 bases at J, leaving 14 bases unmatched. This CDR3 has 15 residues. Germline V lookup: CDR1 MDHEN, CDR2 SYDVKM. CDR3 in amino acids: CATSSDRGLGTPLHF. For the CDR3, the DNA is TGTGCCACCTCCTCGGACAGGGGGTTAGGAACACCCCTCCACTTT.

The chain has TRBV29-1 and TRBJ2-4; 10 bases line up with TRBD1. V dropped 4 bases and J dropped 3; count of bases not matched to a gene: 3. From germline, CDR1 is SQVTM and CDR2 ANQGSEA. This CDR3 is 14 amino acids long. The CDR3, as DNA: TGCAGCGTTGGGGACAGGGGAGGCAAAAACATTCAGTACTTC. Translated, it gives CSVGDRGGKNIQYF.

The CDR3 DNA is TGTGCCAGCAGCCAGGGGACAGGGAGAGGCACCGGGGAGCTGTTTTTT. This translates into CASSQGTGRGTGELFF. The chain couples TRBV11-3 to TRBJ2-2; 9 nucleotides match TRBD1. The trim removed 5 bases at V and 4 bases at J, leaving 8 bases unmatched. This CDR3 has 16 amino acids. CDR1 and CDR2 (germline): SGHNT, YENEEA.

This clone is labeled as medium-sized (0.01 to 0.1%). The V and J genes are TRBV11-2 and TRBJ1-2, with TRBD1 matching 9 bases. This CDR3 is 13 amino acids long. After removal of 1 base from V and 6 bases from J, the junction contained 0 bases not matched to a gene. Per the germline V gene, CDR1 is SGHAT and CDR2 is FQNNGV. CDR3 DNA sequence: TGTGCCAGCAGCTTAGGGACAGGGGATGGCTACACCTTC. Amino acids: CASSLGTGDGYTF. Using reference TRBV11-2 and TRBJ1-2 for the parts outside the CDR3, the full variable domain is EAGVAQSPRYKIIEKRQSVAFWCNPISGHATLYWYQQILGQGPKLLIQFQNNGVVDDSQLPKDRFSAERLKGVDSTLKIQPAKLEDSAVYLCASSLGTGDGYTFGSGTRLTVV.

The chain combines TRBV19 with TRBJ2-1, with D maybe TRBD2 (5 bases). Trimming removed 3 bases at V and 14 bases at J, with 17 bases between. The CDR3 has 13 amino acids. Germline lookup yields CDR1 LNHDA and CDR2 SQIVND (reference sequence). CDR3 region: CASSIELGSREFF. CDR3 nucleotide sequence: TGTGCCAGTAGTATTGAACTAGGTTCAAGGGAGTTCTTC.

The V gene is TRBV4-3, the J gene TRBJ1-1; D ambiguous. The germline gives CDR1 LGHNA, CDR2 YSLEER. V was pared by 0 bases and J by 5 bases, with 13 bases between. This CDR3 is 15 amino acids long. CDR3 nucleotides: TGCGCCAGCAGCCAAGATCGAGGGATTGGGACTGAAGCTTTCTTT. Translated, it gives CASSQDRGIGTEAFF.

This clone was observed once. The chain carries TRBV30 and TRBJ1-6; D is possibly TRBD1 (6 bases). V was clipped by 2 bases and J by 7 bases, with 18 bases between them. Per the germline V gene, CDR1 is GTSNPN and CDR2 is SVGIG (reference sequence). This CDR3 has 16 residues. In DNA, the CDR3 is TGTGCCTGGAGTCGTATGGGGGCCCTTATGAATTCACCCCTCCACTTT. Its protein product is CAWSRMGALMNSPLHF.

V usage is TRBV5-4 and J usage is TRBJ2-5; 8 bases line up with TRBD2. V lost 4 bases and J lost 2; bases outside the gene matches: 13. The CDR3 extends over 17 amino acids. Germline-derived CDR1 and CDR2 are SGHNT and YYREEE (reference sequence). CDR3 sequence reads: CASSVPVVGGGQETQYF. CDR3 DNA: TGTGCCAGCAGCGTCCCCGTGGTGGGCGGGGGGCAAGAGACCCAGTACTTC.

V is TRBV29-1 and J is TRBJ1-1; D is possibly TRBD1 (5 bases). V was shortened by 5 bases and J by 11 bases, with 21 bases between the two germline ends. CDR1 is SQVTM and CDR2 is ANQGSEA in the germline V gene. This CDR3 is 13 amino acids long. The CDR3 region is CSVFPITPGGAFF. CDR3 DNA: TGCAGCGTTTTTCCGATCACCCCCGGGGGGGCTTTCTTT.

With respect to this clone: This specimen includes other DNA sequences encoding the same CDR3. The gene calls are TRBV30 and TRBJ1-6; D is unclear. The CDR3 contains 14 residues. The germline CDR1 and CDR2 sequences are GTSNPN and SVGIG (reference sequence). The V gene lost 3 bases and the J gene lost 6 bases, with 12 bases spanning the gap. The CDR3 nucleotides read TGTGCCTGGAGCCAAGGACTGCTTAATTCACCCCTCCACTTT. This codes for CAWSQGLLNSPLHF.